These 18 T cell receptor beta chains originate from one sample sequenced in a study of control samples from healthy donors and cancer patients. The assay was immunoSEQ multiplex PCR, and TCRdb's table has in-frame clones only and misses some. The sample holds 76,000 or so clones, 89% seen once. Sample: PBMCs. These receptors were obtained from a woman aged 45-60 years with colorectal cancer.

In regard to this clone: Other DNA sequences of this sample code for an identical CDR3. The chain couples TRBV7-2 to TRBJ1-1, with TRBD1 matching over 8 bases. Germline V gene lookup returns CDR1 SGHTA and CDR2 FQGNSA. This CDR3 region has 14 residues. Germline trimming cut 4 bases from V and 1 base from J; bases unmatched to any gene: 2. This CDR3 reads CASSSGQGNTEAFF. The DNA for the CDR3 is TGTGCCAGCAGCTCCGGACAGGGGAACACTGAAGCTTTCTTT.

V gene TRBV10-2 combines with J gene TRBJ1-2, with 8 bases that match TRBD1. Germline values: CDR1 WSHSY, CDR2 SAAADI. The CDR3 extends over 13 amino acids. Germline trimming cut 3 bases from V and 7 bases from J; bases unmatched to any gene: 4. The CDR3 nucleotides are TGCGCCAGCAGTGATGGACAGGGCATTGGCTACACCTTC. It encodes CASSDGQGIGYTF.

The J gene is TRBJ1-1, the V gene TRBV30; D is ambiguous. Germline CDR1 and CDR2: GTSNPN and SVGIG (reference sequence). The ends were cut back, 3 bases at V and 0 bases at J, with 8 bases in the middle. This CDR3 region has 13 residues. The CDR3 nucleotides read TGTGCCTGGAGGTGGTCCCTGAACACTGAAGCTTTCTTT. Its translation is CAWRWSLNTEAFF.

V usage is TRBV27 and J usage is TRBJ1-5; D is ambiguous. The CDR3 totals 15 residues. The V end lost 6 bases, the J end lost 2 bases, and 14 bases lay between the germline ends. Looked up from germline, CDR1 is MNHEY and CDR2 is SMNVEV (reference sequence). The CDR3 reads CASRLGLYGNQPQHF. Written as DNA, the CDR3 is TGTGCCAGCAGACTAGGGTTATATGGCAATCAGCCCCAGCATTTT.

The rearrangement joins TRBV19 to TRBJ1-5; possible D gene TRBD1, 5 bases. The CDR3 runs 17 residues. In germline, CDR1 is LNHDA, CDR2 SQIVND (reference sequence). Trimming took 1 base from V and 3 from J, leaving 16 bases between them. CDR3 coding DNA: TGTGCCAGTAGTATAGGGGGAGGGGACGTGTCCAATCAGCCCCAGCATTTT. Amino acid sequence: CASSIGGGDVSNQPQHF.

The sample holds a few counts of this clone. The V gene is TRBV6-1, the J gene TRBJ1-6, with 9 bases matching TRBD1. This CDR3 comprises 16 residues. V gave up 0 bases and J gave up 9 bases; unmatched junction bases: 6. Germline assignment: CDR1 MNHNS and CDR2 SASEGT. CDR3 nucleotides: TGTGCCAGCAGTGAAGCGCATAGACAGGGGGGTTCACCCCTCCACTTT. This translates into CASSEAHRQGGSPLHF.

CDR3 sequence reads: CASSDRWDDGYTF. Here the CDR3 DNA reads TGTGCCAGTAGCGACAGGTGGGACGATGGCTACACCTTC. The chain is built from TRBV19 and TRBJ1-2, with D tentatively TRBD1 (6 bases). Trimming removed 6 bases from V and 6 bases from J, with 14 bases in between. CDR1 and CDR2 (germline): LNHDA, SQIVND (reference sequence). This CDR3 spans 13 amino acids.

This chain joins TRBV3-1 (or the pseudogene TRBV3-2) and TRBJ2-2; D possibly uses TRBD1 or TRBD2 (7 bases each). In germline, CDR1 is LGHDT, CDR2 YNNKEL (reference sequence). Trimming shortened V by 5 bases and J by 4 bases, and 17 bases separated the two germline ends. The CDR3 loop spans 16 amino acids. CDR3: CASSFRGGTLTGELFF. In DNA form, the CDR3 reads TGTGCCAGCAGCTTCAGGGGGGGGACGCTCACCGGGGAGCTGTTTTTT.

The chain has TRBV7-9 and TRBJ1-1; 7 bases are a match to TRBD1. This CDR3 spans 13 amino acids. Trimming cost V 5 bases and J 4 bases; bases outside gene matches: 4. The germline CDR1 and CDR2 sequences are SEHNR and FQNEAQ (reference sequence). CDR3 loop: CASSRQGLTEAFF. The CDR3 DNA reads TGTGCCAGCAGCCGACAGGGCCTCACTGAAGCTTTCTTT. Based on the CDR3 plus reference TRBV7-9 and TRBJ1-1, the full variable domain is DTGVSQNPRHKITKRGQNVTFRCDPISEHNRLYWYRQTLGQGPEFLTYFQNEAQLEKSRLLSDRFSAERPKGSFSTLEIQRTEQGDSAMYLCASSRQGLTEAFFGQGTRLTVV.

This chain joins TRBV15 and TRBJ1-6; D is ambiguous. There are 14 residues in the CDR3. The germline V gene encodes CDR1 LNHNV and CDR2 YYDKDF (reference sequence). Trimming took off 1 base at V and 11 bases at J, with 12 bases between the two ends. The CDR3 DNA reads TGTGCCACCAGCAGAGCGGTCGGCGGGACACCCCTCCACTTT. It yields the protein CATSRAVGGTPLHF.

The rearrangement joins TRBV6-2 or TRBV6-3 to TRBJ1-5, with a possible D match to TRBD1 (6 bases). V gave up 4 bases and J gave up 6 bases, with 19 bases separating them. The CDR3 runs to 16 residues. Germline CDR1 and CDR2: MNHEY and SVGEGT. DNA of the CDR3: TGTGCCAGCAGTTTCCGGGACACGGGTTCGAGTCAGCCCCAGCATTTT. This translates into CASSFRDTGSSQPQHF.

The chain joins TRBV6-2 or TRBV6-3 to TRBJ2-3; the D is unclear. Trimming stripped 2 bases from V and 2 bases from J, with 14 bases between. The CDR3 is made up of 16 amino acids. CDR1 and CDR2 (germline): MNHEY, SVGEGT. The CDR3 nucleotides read TGTGCCAGCAGTTACGAGGCACAGTTTGTCACAGATACGCAGTATTTT. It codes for CASSYEAQFVTDTQYF.

Here the CDR3 DNA reads TGTGCCAGCAGCCTCGGGATAAATAATTCACCCCTCCACTTT. This sequence encodes CASSLGINNSPLHF. The chain carries TRBV14 and TRBJ1-6; D remains ambiguous. The V end was cut by 4 bases, the J end by 5 bases, with 9 bases between. The germline V gene has CDR1 SGHDN and CDR2 FVKESK. This CDR3 comprises 14 residues.

CDR3 residues: CASSQGSGGLNTQYF. The CDR3 nucleotides read TGCGCCAGCAGCCAAGGGTCCGGGGGCCTAAATACGCAGTATTTT. The gene calls are TRBV4-1 and TRBJ2-3; either TRBD1 or TRBD2 may fit D (6 bases each). Germline V gene lookup returns CDR1 MGHRA and CDR2 YSYEKL. With 1 base removed from V and 7 bases from J, the gap between germline ends came to 15 bases. CDR3 length equals 15 residues.

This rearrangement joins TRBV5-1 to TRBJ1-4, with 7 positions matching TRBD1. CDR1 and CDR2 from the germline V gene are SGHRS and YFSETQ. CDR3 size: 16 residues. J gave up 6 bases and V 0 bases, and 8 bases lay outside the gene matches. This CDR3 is CASSLGVTRGYEKLFF. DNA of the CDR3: TGCGCCAGCAGCTTGGGAGTCACCAGGGGGTATGAAAAACTGTTTTTT.

The CDR3 loop reads CASSLSGGADTQYF. CDR3 DNA sequence: TGTGCCAGCAGCCTTAGCGGGGGGGCAGATACGCAGTATTTT. The chain couples TRBV5-8 to TRBJ2-3; 11 bases align to TRBD2. Germline assignment: CDR1 SGHTS and CDR2 YDEGEE. V dropped 4 bases and J dropped 4; count of bases not matched to a gene: 2. The CDR3 loop spans 14 amino acids. The full variable domain, completed using reference TRBV5-8 and TRBJ2-3, is EAGVTQSPTHLIKTRGQQATLRCSPISGHTSVYWYQQALGLGLQFLLWYDEGEERNRGNFPPRFSGRQFPNYSSELNVNALELEDSALYLCASSLSGGADTQYFGPGTRLTVL.

This CDR3 is CAISESGTRQYV. In DNA, the CDR3 is TGTGCCATCAGTGAGTCGGGGACGAGGCAGTACGTC. This rearrangement joins TRBV10-3 to TRBJ2-7; D assignment may be TRBD1 or TRBD2 (5 bases each). Trimming took 0 bases from V and 9 from J, leaving 9 bases between them. The CDR3 contains 12 residues. Germline V gives CDR1 ENHRY, CDR2 SYGVKD.

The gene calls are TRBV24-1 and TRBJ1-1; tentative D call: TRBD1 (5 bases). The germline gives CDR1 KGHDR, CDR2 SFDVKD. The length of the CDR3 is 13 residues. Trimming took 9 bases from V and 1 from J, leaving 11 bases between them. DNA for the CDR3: TGTGCCACCTCGGGGACGGCGAACACTGAAGCTTTCTTT. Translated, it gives CATSGTANTEAFF.